The source of this T cell receptor (beta chain) is a study of blood T cells in healthy people across ages. Concerning this clonotype: No antigen is known for it.

V lost 0 bases and J lost 5, with 12 bases in between. CDR1 and CDR2 from the germline V gene are SNHLY and FYNNEI. CDR3 length: 15 residues. Total RNA, at least 5.5 micrograms per sample, came from PBMCs. Study-wide findings and caveats: The diversity estimates, figures obtained from one million T cells, were considered underestimates.

It was with a sample-barcoded 5' primer and a J-beta primer mix that a second PCR of about 6 to 12 cycles was run. One entry per CDR3 protein, called by TCRdb with MiXCR from the 5' RACE reads. This table has 1.5 million to 1.8 million distinct CDR3 sequences, roughly 43% appearing once. The V gene is TRBV2, the J gene TRBJ2-3; no clear D gene. Sequenced: blood. The sequence derives from a woman under 30 in good health. The CDR3 region is CASSEALRAQDTQYF. The CDR3 nucleotides read TGTGCCAGCAGTGAAGCGCTTCGGGCCCAAGATACGCAGTATTTT. The variable domain in full, completed from reference TRBV2 and TRBJ2-3, reads EPEVTQTPSHQVTQMGQEVILRCVPISNHLYFYWYRQILGQKVEFLVSFYNNEISEKSEIFDDQFSVERPDGSNFTLKIRSTKLEDSAMYFCASSEALRAQDTQYFGPGTRLTVL.